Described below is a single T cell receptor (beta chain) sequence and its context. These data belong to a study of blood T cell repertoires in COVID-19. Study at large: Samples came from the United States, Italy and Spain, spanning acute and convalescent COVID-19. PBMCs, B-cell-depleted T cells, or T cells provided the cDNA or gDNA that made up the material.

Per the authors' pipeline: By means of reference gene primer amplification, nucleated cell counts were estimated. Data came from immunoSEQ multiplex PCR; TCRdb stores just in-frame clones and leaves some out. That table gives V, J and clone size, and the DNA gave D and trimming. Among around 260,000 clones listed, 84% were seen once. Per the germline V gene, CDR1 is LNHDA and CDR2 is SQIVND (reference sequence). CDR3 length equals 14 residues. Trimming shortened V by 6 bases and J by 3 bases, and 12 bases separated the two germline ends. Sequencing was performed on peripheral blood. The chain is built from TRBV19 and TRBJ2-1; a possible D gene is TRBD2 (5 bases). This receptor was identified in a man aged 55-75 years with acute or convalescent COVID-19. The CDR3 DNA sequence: TGTGCCAGTAGCTCCCGGGGTTTCTACAATGAGCAGTTCTTC. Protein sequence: CASSSRGFYNEQFF.